Listed below are T cell receptor beta chains from one sample, sequenced in a study of shared clonotypes between healthy human individuals. Sequenced by immunoSEQ multiplex PCR; TCRdb stores in-frame clones only, minus some. The profile shows over a million clones, about 75% of them singletons. The sample comprised memory CD4+ T cells sorted from blood. The source is a man aged 18 to 35 in good health. The CDR3 runs from the conserved cysteine through the conserved F or W. The D gene is left open where the match is weak. Clone size is shown for a subset of rows, as once, few, many or a class of expanded clone.

TRBJ1-3 TRBV9 TRBD1 few CASSVAGTGVGDTIYF TGTGCCAGCAGCGTAGCTGGGACAGGGGTCGGGGACACCATATATTTT
TRBJ1-1 TRBV5-1 NA few CASSYNAGARTEAFF TGCGCCAGCAGTTACAACGCAGGGGCGAGGACTGAAGCTTTCTTT
TRBJ1-1 TRBV6-5 NA NA CASGTLNTEAFF TGTGCCAGCGGGACATTGAACACTGAAGCTTTCTTT
TRBJ2-1 TRBV9 NA once CASSVEGQAVNEQFF TGTGCCAGCAGCGTAGAGGGGCAGGCAGTCAATGAGCAGTTCTTC
TRBJ2-1 TRBV6-4 TRBD2 NA CASSPTSDYNEQFF TGTGCCAGCAGCCCTACTAGCGATTACAATGAGCAGTTCTTC
TRBJ2-2 TRBV2 NA NA CASSDPRGNTGELFF TGTGCCAGCAGTGATCCCAGGGGGAACACCGGGGAGCTGTTTTTT
TRBJ2-5 TRBV11-2 TRBD2 NA CASSLDSGRAQETQYF TGTGCCAGCAGCTTAGATAGCGGGAGAGCTCAAGAGACCCAGTACTTC
TRBJ1-1 TRBV7-8 NA NA CASSLDVGRANTEAFF TGTGCCAGCAGCTTAGACGTGGGCAGGGCAAATACTGAAGCTTTCTTT
TRBJ2-7 TRBV7-6 TRBD1 NA CASSPTGGAYEQYF TGTGCCAGCAGCCCGACAGGGGGAGCCTACGAGCAGTACTTC
TRBJ2-7 TRBV6-6 TRBD2 NA CASRRILAGEYEQYF TGTGCCAGCAGACGGATACTAGCGGGAGAGTACGAGCAGTACTTC
TRBJ2-2 TRBV19 NA few CASSIWGVGSGELFF TGTGCCAGTAGTATATGGGGCGTGGGGTCCGGGGAGCTGTTTTTT
TRBJ1-2 TRBV29-1 NA few CSVESGSGYTF TGCAGCGTTGAGTCGGGGTCTGGCTACACCTTC
TRBJ1-4 TRBV11-3 NA NA CASSQNPYEKLFF TGTGCCAGCAGCCAAAACCCATATGAAAAACTGTTTTTT
TRBJ2-7 TRBV14 TRBD2 NA CASSLAGVREQYF TGTGCCAGCAGCCTAGCGGGGGTTCGCGAGCAGTACTTC
TRBJ1-4 TRBV30 NA NA CAWSVPTITGEKLFF TGTGCCTGGAGTGTCCCGACCATCACCGGAGAAAAACTGTTTTTT
TRBJ1-4 TRBV6-6 NA few CASKKEANEKLFF TGTGCCAGCAAAAAGGAGGCTAATGAAAAACTGTTTTTT
TRBJ2-6 TRBV25-1 NA few CASSASGANVLTF TGTGCCAGCAGTGCCTCCGGGGCCAACGTCCTGACTTTC
TRBJ2-3 TRBV5-1 NA NA CASSLAGQFTDTQYF TGCGCCAGCAGCTTGGCCGGACAGTTCACAGATACGCAGTATTTT
TRBJ2-7 TRBV18 TRBD1 NA CASSPDRDEQYF TGTGCCAGCTCCCCGGACAGGGACGAGCAGTACTTC
TRBJ1-6 TRBV11-2 NA NA CASSLGSGALHF TGTGCCAGCAGCTTAGGGTCAGGGGCCCTCCACTTT
TRBJ2-1 TRBV30 NA NA CAWSVGLVTPNEQFF TGTGCCTGGAGTGTGGGGTTAGTGACGCCTAATGAGCAGTTCTTC
TRBJ1-2 TRBV29-1 NA NA CSVEDRKVSYGYTF TGCAGCGTTGAAGATCGGAAGGTCAGCTATGGCTACACCTTC
TRBJ2-3 TRBV14 NA NA CASSQWGLGTDTQYF TGTGCCAGCAGCCAATGGGGACTCGGCACAGATACGCAGTATTTT
TRBJ2-5 TRBV5-1 NA NA CASSRQETQYF TGCGCCAGCAGCCGCCAAGAGACCCAGTACTTC
TRBJ2-2 TRBV5-1 NA NA CASSLGSTTGDTGELFF TGCGCCAGCAGCTTGGGGAGCACAACTGGGGACACCGGGGAGCTGTTTTTT
TRBJ2-1 TRBV10-3 NA NA CAISGHLTSDYPNEQFF TGTGCCATCAGCGGCCATCTGACTAGTGATTATCCCAATGAGCAGTTCTTC
TRBJ2-7 TRBV30 NA few CAWSVRPGSYEQYF TGTGCCTGGAGTGTACGTCCGGGTTCCTACGAGCAGTACTTC
TRBJ2-3 TRBV19 NA NA CASSPSRASGTDTQYF TGTGCCAGTAGTCCCAGCCGGGCTAGCGGCACAGATACGCAGTATTTT
TRBJ2-7 TRBV5-1 TRBD1 NA CASSAGTGSHEQYF TGCGCCAGCAGCGCCGGGACAGGGTCCCACGAGCAGTACTTC
TRBJ1-2 TRBV6-5 NA NA CAIRAFLPPYGYTF TGTGCCATCCGGGCTTTCCTCCCCCCCTATGGCTACACCTTC
TRBJ1-1 TRBV25-1 NA NA CASSFTTVGLEAFF TGTGCCAGCAGTTTTACGACAGTGGGTCTGGAAGCTTTCTTT